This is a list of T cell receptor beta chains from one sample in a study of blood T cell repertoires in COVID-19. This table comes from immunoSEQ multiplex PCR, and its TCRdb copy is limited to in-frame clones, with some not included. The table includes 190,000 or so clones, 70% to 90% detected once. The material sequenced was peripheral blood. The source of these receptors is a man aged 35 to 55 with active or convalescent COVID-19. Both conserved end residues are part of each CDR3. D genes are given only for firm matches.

CDR3: CASSSIGRTAGLSYEQYF
D: NA
J: TRBJ2-7
V: TRBV11-2

CDR3: CASSPGATNYGYTF
D: NA
J: TRBJ1-2
V: TRBV18

CDR3: CASSFSGGASDTQYF
D: TRBD2
J: TRBJ2-3
V: TRBV5-1

CDR3: CASRTGRFVEQYF
D: TRBD1
J: TRBJ2-7
V: TRBV28

CDR3: CASSTGQRNTEAFF
D: NA
J: TRBJ1-1
V: TRBV7-8

CDR3: CASSEYTEAFF
D: NA
J: TRBJ1-1
V: TRBV28

CDR3: CASGLVLGGQTEAFF
D: TRBD1
J: TRBJ1-1
V: TRBV12-5

CDR3: CASSLAGGSDTQYF
D: TRBD2
J: TRBJ2-3
V: TRBV28

CDR3: CSVLRRDSSNEKLFF
D: TRBD1
J: TRBJ1-4
V: TRBV29-1

CDR3: CASSPISTGEGNTEAFF
D: TRBD1
J: TRBJ1-1
V: TRBV18

CDR3: CASSLGRLAEYNEQFF
D: TRBD2
J: TRBJ2-1
V: TRBV5-8

CDR3: CASSIGDRGYTF
D: NA
J: TRBJ1-2
V: TRBV19

CDR3: CASSYATGVRGYTF
D: TRBD1
J: TRBJ1-2
V: TRBV6-2/TRBV6-3

CDR3: CASSAWTEETQYF
D: NA
J: TRBJ2-5
V: TRBV7-9

CDR3: CASSSGTAMNTEAFF
D: TRBD1
J: TRBJ1-1
V: TRBV6-5

CDR3: CASSSRDFYNEQFF
D: NA
J: TRBJ2-1
V: TRBV7-8

CDR3: CASSTAGTGGRNTEAFF
D: TRBD1
J: TRBJ1-1
V: TRBV19

CDR3: CASSQGYQGGPYEQYF
D: NA
J: TRBJ2-7
V: TRBV4-1

CDR3: CASSFSSRSSYNSPLHF
D: NA
J: TRBJ1-6
V: TRBV5-6

CDR3: CASSETGDNEQFF
D: TRBD1
J: TRBJ2-1
V: TRBV10-1

CDR3: CASSLGGTSGVETQYF
D: TRBD2
J: TRBJ2-5
V: TRBV5-4

CDR3: CASSPGTDYGYTF
D: TRBD1
J: TRBJ1-2
V: TRBV12-3/TRBV12-4